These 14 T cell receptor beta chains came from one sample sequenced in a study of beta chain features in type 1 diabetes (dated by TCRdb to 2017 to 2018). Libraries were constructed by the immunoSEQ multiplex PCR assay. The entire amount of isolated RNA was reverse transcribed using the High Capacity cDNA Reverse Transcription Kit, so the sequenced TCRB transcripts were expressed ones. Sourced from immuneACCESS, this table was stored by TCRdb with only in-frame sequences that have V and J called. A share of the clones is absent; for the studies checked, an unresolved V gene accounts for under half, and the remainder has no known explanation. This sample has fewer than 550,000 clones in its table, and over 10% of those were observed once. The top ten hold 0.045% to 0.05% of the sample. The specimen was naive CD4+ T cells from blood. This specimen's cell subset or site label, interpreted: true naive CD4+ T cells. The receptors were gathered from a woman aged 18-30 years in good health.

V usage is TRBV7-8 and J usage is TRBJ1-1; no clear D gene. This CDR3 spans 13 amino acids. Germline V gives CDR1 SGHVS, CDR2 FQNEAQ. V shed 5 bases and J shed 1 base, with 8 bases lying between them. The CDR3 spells CASSHRWNTEAFF. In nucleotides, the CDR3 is TGTGCCAGCAGCCACCGATGGAACACTGAAGCTTTCTTT. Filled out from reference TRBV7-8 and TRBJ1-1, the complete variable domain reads GAGVSQSPRYKVAKRGQDVALRCDPISGHVSLFWYQQALGQGPEFLTYFQNEAQLDKSGLPSDRFFAERPEGSVSTLKIQRTQQEDSAVYLCASSHRWNTEAFFGQGTRLTVV.

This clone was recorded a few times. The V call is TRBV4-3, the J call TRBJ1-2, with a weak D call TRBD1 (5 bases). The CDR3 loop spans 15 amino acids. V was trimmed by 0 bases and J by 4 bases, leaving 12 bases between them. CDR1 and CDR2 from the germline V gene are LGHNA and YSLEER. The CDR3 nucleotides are TGCGCCAGCAGCCAAGATGGGGACGGATCCTATGGCTACACCTTC. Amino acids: CASSQDGDGSYGYTF.

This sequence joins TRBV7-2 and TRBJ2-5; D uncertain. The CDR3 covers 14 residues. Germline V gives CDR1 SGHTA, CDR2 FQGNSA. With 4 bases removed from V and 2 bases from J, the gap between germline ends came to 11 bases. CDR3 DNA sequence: TGTGCCAGCAGCTCGTTGGGCCTACAAGAGACCCAGTACTTC. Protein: CASSSLGLQETQYF.

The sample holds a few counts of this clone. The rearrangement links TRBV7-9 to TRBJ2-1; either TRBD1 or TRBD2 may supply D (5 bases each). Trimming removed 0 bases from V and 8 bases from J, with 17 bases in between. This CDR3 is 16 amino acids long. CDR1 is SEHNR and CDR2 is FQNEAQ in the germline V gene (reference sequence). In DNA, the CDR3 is TGTGCCAGCAGCTTAGCGTCCGGGACGTTGGGGGATGAGCAGTTCTTC. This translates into CASSLASGTLGDEQFF. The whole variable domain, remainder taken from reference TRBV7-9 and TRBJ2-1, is DTGVSQNPRHKITKRGQNVTFRCDPISEHNRLYWYRQTLGQGPEFLTYFQNEAQLEKSRLLSDRFSAERPKGSFSTLEIQRTEQGDSAMYLCASSLASGTLGDEQFFGPGTRLTVL.

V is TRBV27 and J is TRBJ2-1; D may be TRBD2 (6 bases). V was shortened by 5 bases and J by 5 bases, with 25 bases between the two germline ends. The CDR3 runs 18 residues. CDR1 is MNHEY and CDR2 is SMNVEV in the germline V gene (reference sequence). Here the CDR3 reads CASSRWGRGLLLHNEQFF. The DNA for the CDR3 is TGTGCCAGCAGTCGATGGGGACGGGGACTCCTCCTGCACAATGAGCAGTTCTTC.

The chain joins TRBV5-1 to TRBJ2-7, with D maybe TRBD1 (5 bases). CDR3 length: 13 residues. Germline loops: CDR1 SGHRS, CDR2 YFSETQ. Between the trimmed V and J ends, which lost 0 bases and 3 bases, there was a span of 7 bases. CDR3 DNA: TGCGCCAGCAGCTTGGGCAGGGACTACGAGCAGTACTTC. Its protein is CASSLGRDYEQYF. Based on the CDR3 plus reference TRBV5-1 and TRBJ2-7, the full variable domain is KAGVTQTPRYLIKTRGQQVTLSCSPISGHRSVSWYQQTPGQGLQFLFEYFSETQRNKGNFPGRFSGRQFSNSRSEMNVSTLELGDSALYLCASSLGRDYEQYFGPGTRLTVT.

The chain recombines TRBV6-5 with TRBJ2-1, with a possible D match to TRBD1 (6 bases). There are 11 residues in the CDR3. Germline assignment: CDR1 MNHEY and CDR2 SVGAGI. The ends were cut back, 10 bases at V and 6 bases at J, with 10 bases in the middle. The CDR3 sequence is CATHRANEQFF. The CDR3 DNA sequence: TGTGCCACCCACAGGGCCAATGAGCAGTTCTTC.

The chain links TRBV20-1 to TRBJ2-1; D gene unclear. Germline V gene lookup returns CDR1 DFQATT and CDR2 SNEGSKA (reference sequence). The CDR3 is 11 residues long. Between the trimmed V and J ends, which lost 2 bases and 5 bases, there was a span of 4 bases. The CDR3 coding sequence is TGCAGTGCTAGACGGAACAATGAGCAGTTCTTC. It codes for CSARRNNEQFF.

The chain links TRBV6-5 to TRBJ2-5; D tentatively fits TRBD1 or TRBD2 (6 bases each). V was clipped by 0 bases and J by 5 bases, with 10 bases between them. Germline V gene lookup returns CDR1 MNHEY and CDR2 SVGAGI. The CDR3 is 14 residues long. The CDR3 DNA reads TGTGCCAGCAGTTACTCCGGGGGCTCCGAGACCCAGTACTTC. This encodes CASSYSGGSETQYF.

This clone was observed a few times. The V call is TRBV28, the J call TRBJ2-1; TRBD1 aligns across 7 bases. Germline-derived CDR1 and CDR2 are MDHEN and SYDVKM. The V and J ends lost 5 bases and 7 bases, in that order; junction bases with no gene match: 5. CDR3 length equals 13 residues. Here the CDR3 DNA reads TGTGCCAGCAGTGGGGACAGAGCTAATGAGCAGTTCTTC. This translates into CASSGDRANEQFF.

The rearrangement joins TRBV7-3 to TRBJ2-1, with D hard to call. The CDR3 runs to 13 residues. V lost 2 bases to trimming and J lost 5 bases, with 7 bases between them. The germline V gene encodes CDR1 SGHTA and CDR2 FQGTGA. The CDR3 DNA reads TGTGCCAGCAGCTTAGGGCCCGACAATGAGCAGTTCTTC. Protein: CASSLGPDNEQFF.

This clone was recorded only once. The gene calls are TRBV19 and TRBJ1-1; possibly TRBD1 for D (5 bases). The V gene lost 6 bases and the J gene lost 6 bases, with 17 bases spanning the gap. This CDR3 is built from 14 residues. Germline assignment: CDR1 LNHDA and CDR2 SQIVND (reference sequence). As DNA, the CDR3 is TGTGCCAGTAGGATGACAGCGATTTTTGCTGAAGCTTTCTTT. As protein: CASRMTAIFAEAFF.

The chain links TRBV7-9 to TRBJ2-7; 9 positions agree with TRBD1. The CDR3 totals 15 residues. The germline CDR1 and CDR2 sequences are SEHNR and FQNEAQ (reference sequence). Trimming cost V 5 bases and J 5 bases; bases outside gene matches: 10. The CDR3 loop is CASSITGTGKDEQYF. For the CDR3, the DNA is TGTGCCAGCAGCATTACCGGGACAGGGAAGGACGAGCAGTACTTC.

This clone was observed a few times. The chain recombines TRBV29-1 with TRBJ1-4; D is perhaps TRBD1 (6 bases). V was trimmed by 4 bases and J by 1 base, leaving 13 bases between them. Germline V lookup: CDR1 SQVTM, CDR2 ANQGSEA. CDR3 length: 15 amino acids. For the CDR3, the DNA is TGCAGCGTTGGCAGGGGAATTGGAACTAATGAAAAACTGTTTTTT. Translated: CSVGRGIGTNEKLFF. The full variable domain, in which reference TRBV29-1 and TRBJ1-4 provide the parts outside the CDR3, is SAVISQKPSRDICQRGTSLTIQCQVDSQVTMMFWYRQQPGQSLTLIATANQGSEATYESGFVIDKFPISRPNLTFSTLTVSNMSPEDSSIYLCSVGRGIGTNEKLFFGSGTQLSVL.